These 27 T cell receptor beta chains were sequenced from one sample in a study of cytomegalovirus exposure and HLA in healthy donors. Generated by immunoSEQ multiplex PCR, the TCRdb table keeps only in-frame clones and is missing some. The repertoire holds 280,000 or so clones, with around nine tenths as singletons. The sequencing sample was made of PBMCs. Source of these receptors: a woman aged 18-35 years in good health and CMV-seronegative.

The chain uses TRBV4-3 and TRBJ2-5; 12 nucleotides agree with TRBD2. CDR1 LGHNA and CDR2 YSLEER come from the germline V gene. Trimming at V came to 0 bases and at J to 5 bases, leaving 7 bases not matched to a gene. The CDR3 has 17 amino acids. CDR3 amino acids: CASSQDLTSGSMETQYF. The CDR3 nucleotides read TGCGCCAGCAGCCAAGACCTGACTAGCGGGAGTATGGAGACCCAGTACTTC.

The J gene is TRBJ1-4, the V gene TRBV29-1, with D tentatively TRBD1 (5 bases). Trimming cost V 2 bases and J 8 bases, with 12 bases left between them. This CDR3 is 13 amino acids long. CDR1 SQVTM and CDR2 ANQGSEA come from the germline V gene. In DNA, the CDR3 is TGCAGCGTTGAATCAGGGTTCGGGGAAAAACTGTTTTTT. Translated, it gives CSVESGFGEKLFF.

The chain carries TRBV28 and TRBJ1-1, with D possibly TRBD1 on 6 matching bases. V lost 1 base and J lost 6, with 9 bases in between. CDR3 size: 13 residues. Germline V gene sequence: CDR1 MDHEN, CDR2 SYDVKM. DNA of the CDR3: TGTGCCAGCAGTTTATCGACAGGCGCTGAAGCTTTCTTT. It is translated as CASSLSTGAEAFF.

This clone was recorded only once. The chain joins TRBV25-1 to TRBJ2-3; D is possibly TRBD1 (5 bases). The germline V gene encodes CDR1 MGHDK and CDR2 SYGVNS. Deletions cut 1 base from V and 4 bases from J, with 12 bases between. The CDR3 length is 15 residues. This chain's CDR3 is CASSEFQGRADTQYF. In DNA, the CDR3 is TGTGCCAGCAGTGAATTTCAGGGTCGGGCAGATACGCAGTATTTT. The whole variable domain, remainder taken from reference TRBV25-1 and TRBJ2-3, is EADIYQTPRYLVIGTGKKITLECSQTMGHDKMYWYQQDPGMELHLIHYSYGVNSTEKGDLSSESTVSRIRTEHFPLTLESARPSHTSQYLCASSEFQGRADTQYFGPGTRLTVL.

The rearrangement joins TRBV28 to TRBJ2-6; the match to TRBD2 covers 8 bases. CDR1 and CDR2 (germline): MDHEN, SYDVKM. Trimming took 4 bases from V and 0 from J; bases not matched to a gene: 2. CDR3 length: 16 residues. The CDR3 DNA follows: TGTGCCAGCAGTTCACGGGGGGGCTCTGGGGCCAACGTCCTGACTTTC. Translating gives CASSSRGGSGANVLTF.

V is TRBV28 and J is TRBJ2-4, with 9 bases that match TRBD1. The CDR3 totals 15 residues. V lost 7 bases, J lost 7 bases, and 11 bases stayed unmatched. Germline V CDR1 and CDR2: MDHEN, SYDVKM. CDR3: CASTHPGTGFNIQYF. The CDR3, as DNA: TGTGCCAGCACTCACCCCGGGACAGGGTTTAACATTCAGTACTTC.

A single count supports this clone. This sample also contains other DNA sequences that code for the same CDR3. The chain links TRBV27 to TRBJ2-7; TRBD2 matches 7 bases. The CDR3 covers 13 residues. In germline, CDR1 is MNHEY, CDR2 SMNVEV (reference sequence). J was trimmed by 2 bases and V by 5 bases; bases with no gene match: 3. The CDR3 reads CASSLTSAYEQYF. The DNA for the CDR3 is TGTGCCAGCAGTCTTACTAGCGCCTACGAGCAGTACTTC.

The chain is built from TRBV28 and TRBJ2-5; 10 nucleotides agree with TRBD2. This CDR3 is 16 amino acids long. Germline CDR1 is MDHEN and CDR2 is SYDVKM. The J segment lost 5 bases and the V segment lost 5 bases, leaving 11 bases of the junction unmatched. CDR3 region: CASSSNSGRSGETQYF. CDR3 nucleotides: TGTGCCAGCAGTAGCAATAGCGGGAGGTCGGGGGAGACCCAGTACTTC. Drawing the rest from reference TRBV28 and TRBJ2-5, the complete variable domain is DVKVTQSSRYLVKRTGEKVFLECVQDMDHENMFWYRQDPGLGLRLIYFSYDVKMKEKGDIPEGYSVSREKKERFSLILESASTNQTSMYLCASSSNSGRSGETQYFGPGTRLLVL.

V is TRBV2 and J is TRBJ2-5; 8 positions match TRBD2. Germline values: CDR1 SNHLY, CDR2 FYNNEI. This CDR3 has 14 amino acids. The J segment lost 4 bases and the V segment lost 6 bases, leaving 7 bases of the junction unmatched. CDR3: CASRPKRGRETQYF. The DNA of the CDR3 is TGTGCCAGCAGACCGAAGCGGGGGCGAGAGACCCAGTACTTC.

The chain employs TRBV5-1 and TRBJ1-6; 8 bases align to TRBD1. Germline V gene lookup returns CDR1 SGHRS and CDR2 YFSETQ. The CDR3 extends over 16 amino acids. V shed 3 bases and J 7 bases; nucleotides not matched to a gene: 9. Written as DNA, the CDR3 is TGCGCCAGCAGCTGGACAGGGACCGGGCACAATTCACCCCTCCACTTT. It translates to CASSWTGTGHNSPLHF.

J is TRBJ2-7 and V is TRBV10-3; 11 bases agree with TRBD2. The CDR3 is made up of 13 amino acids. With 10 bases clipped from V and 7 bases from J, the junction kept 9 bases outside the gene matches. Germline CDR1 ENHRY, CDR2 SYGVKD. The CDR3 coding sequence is TGTGCCACCTTACTAGCGGGAGCTGGGGAGCAGTACTTC. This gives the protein CATLLAGAGEQYF.

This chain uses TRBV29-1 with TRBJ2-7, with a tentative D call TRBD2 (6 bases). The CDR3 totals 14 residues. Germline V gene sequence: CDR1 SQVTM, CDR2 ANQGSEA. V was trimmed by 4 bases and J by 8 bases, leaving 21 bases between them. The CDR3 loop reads CSVGLQATGGKQYF. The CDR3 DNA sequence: TGCAGCGTTGGTTTGCAGGCGACTGGGGGGAAGCAGTACTTC.

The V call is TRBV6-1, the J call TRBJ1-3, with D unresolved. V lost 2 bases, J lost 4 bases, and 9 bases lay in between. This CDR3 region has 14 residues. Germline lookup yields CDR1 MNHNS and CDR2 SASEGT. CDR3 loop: CASSESGRGNTIYF. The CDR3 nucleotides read TGTGCCAGCAGTGAATCTGGCAGGGGAAACACCATATATTTT.

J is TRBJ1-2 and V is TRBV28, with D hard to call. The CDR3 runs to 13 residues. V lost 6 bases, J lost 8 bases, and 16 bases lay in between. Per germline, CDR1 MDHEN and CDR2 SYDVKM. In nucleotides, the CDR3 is TGTGCCAGCAGCCGCGGTCCTCAACCCGGCTACACCTTC. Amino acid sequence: CASSRGPQPGYTF.

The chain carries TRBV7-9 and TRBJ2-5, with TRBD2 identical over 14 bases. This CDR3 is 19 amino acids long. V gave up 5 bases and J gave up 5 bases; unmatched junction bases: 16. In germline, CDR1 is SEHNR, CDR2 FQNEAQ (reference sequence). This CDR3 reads CASSHRDMTSGRADETQYF. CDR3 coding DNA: TGTGCCAGCAGCCACCGGGATATGACTAGCGGGAGGGCCGATGAGACCCAGTACTTC.

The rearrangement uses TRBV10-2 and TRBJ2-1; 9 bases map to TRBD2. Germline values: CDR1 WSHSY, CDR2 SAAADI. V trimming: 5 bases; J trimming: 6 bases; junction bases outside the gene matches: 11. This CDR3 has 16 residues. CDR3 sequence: CASSKIPGLAPNEQFF. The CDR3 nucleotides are TGCGCCAGCAGTAAAATACCGGGACTAGCTCCCAATGAGCAGTTCTTC.

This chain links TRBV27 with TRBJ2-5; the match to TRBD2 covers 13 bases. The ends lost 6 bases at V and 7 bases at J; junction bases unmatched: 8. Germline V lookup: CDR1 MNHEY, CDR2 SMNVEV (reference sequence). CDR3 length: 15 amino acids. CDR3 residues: CASSRLAGGFGTQYF. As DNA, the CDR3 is TGTGCCAGCAGCCGACTAGCGGGAGGTTTTGGGACCCAGTACTTC.

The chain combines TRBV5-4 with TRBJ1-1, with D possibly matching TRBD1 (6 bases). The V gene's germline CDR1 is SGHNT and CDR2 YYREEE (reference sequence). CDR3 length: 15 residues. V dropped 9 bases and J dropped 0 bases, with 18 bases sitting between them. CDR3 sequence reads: CATQTGLPMNTEAFF. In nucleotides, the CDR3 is TGTGCCACCCAGACAGGCCTACCGATGAACACTGAAGCTTTCTTT.

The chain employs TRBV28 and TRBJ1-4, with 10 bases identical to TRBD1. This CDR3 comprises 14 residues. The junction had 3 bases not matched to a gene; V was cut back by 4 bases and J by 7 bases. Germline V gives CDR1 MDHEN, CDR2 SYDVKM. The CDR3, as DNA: TGTGCCAGCAGTTCAGGGACAGGGGCTGAAAAACTGTTTTTT. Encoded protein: CASSSGTGAEKLFF. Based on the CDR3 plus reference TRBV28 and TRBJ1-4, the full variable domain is DVKVTQSSRYLVKRTGEKVFLECVQDMDHENMFWYRQDPGLGLRLIYFSYDVKMKEKGDIPEGYSVSREKKERFSLILESASTNQTSMYLCASSSGTGAEKLFFGSGTQLSVL.

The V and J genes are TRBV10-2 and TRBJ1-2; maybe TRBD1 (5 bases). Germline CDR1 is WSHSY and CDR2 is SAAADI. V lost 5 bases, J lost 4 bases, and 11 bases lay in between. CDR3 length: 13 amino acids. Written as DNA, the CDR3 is TGCGCCAGCAGTTCCAGGGCTGTCTATGGCTACACCTTC. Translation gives CASSSRAVYGYTF.

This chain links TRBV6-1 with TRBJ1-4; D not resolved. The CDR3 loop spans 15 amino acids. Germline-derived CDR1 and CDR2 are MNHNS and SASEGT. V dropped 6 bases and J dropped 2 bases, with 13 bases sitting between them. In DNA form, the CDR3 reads TGTGCCAGCAGCGGACTAGGGATTACTAATGAAAAACTGTTTTTT. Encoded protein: CASSGLGITNEKLFF.

Here the CDR3 reads CSAFLPGTRNGYTF. The CDR3 DNA is TGCAGCGCCTTCCTCCCGGGAACTAGGAATGGCTACACCTTC. The rearrangement joins TRBV29-1 to TRBJ1-2; D ambiguous. Trimming pared 7 bases from V and 6 bases from J, leaving 21 bases between. This CDR3 region has 14 residues. Germline-derived CDR1 and CDR2 are SQVTM and ANQGSEA.

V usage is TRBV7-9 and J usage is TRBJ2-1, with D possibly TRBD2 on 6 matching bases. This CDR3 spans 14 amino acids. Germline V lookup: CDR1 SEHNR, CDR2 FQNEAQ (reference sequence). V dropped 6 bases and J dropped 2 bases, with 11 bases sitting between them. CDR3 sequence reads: CASRPRTTYNEQFF. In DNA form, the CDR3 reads TGTGCCAGCAGACCTAGGACTACCTACAATGAGCAGTTCTTC.

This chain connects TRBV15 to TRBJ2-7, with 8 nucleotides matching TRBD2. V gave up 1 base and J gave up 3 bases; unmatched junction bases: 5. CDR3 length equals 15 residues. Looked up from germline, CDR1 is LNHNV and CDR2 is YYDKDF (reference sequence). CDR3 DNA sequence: TGTGCCACCAGCAGAGCTACTAGCGGAATCTACGAGCAGTACTTC. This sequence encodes CATSRATSGIYEQYF.

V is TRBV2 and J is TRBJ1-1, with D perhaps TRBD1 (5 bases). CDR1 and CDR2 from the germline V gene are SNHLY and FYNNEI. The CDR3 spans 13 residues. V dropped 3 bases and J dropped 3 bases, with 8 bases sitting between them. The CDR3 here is CASSDTRDTEAFF. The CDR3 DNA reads TGTGCCAGCAGTGATACCAGGGACACTGAAGCTTTCTTT.

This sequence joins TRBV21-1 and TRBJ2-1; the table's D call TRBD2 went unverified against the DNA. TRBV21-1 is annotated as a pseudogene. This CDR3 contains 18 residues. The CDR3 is CASSTRTSGDVGRDEQFF. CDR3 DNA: TGTGCCAGCAGCACAAGGACTAGCGGAGACGTAGGGAGGGATGAGCAGTTCTTC.

The CDR3 DNA reads TGCGCCAGCAGCCAACCGGGGAGGGGCAGAGACTATGGCTACACCTTC. This translates into CASSQPGRGRDYGYTF. The chain carries TRBV4-1 and TRBJ1-2; tentatively, D is TRBD1 (5 bases). V was shortened by 2 bases and J by 3 bases, with 16 bases between the two germline ends. This CDR3 is built from 16 residues. CDR1 is MGHRA, CDR2 YSYEKL, per germline.